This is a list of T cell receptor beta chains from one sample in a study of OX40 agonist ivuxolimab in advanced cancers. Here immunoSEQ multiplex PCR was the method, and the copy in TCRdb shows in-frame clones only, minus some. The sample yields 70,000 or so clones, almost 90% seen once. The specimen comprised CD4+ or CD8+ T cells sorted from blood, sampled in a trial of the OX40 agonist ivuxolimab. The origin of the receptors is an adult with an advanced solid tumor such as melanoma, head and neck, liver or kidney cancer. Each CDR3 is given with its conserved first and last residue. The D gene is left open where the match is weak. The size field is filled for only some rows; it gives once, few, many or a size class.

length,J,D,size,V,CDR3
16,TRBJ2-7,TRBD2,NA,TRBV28,CASTKPQGGTLYEQYF
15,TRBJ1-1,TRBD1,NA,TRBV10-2,CASSGRGQGYTEAFF
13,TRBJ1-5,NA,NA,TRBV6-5,CASSYGPLQPQHF
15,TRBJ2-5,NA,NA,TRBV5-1,CASSLGLQRGETQYF
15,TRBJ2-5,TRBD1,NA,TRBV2,CASSETRGQGETQYF
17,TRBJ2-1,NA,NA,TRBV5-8,CASSQVGTSRGYNEQFF
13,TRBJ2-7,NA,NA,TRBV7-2,CASTPHKGGEQYF
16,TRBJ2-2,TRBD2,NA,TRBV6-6,CASSLTSGRQGGELFF
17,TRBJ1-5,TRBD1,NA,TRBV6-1,CASSGLTSTGVNQPQHF
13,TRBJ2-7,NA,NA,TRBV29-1,CSVSWGGVGEQYF
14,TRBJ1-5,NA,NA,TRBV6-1,CASSEWRGDQPQHF
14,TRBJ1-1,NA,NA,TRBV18,CASSTRVTNTEAFF
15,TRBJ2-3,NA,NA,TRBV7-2,CASSLWGEVGDTQYF
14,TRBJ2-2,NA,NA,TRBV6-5,CASSRDLGTGELFF
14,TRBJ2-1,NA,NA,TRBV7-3,CASSLIVNHNEQFF
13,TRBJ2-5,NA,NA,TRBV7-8,CASLRQTQETQYF
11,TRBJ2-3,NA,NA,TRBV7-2,CASSSTDTQYF
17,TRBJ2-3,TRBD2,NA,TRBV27,CASSLGGRVYSTDTQYF
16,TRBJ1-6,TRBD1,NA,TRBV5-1,CASSWGQGKINSPLHF
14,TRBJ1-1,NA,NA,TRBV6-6,CASSYNTVLAEAFF
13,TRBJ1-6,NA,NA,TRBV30,CAWSVRDNSPLHF
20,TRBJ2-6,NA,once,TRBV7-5,CARSLATKPNTSSGANVLTF
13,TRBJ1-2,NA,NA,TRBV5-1,CASSFILMGGYTF
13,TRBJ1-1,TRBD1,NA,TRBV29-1,CSVCDRVDTEAFF
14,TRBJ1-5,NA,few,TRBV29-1,CSVIGSDPDQPQHF